The entry below gives a single T cell receptor (beta chain) sequence along with its context. Its antigen is unidentified. The data stem from a study of CD8 T cells in Susac syndrome. General study findings and limits: Acknowledgment was made by the study that its TCR sequencing and HLA analysis involved a relatively small number of individuals.

The junction had 6 bases not matched to a gene; V was cut back by 7 bases and J by 1 base. Per the germline V gene, CDR1 is SQVTM and CDR2 is ANQGSEA. The CDR3 consists of 13 residues. Random hexamers were used to reverse transcribe the RNA input (roughly 0.5 to 1 ug). Amplification of TCR beta CDR3 used immunoSEQ multiplex PCR across 54 Vbeta and 13 Jbeta. MiXCR, applied by TCRdb to the immunoSEQ multiplex PCR reads, yields one record per CDR3 protein. The profile covers about 130,000 distinct CDR3 sequences, with around 94% appearing a single time and 0.087% taken by the ten largest. Sequencing targeted TCR beta in T cells from blood (CD8+ and CD4+). In contrast to the negatively isolated CD8+ and CD4+ T cells, TEMRA cells were FACS-enriched.

What was sequenced was CD4+ T cells from PBMCs. This sequence originates from a human donor in good health. The V and J genes are TRBV29-1 and TRBJ1-1; 7 nucleotides agree with TRBD1. The CDR3 sequence: CSAAGQRNTEAFF. The CDR3 region has the DNA TGCAGCGCTGCGGGACAGAGGAACACTGAAGCTTTCTTT.